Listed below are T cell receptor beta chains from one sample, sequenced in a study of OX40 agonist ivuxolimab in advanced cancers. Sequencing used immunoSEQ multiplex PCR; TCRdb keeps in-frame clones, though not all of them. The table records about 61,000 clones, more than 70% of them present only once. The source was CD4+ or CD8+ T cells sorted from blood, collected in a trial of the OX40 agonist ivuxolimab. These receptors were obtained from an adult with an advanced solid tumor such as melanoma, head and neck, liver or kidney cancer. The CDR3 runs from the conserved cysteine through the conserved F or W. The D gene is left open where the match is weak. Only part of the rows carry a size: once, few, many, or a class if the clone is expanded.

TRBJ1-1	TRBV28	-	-	CASATDRNTEAFF	TGTGCCAGCGCAACCGATCGGAACACTGAAGCTTTCTTT
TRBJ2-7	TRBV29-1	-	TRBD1	CSFQPGTDEQYF	TGCAGCTTCCAACCAGGGACAGACGAGCAGTACTTC
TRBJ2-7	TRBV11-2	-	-	CASSQPSDGEQYF	TGTGCCAGCAGCCAGCCCAGCGACGGGGAGCAGTACTTC
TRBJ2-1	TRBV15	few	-	CATSFRSRGEQFF	TGTGCCACCAGCTTCCGGAGTAGGGGCGAGCAGTTCTTC
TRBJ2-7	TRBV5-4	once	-	CASSLAFDYEQYF	TGTGCCAGCAGCTTGGCGTTTGACTACGAGCAGTACTTC
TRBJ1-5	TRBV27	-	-	CATRPGEKSQPQHF	TGTGCCACTCGGCCAGGGGAGAAGAGTCAGCCCCAGCATTTT
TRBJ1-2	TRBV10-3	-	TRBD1	CAISERGRYTF	TGTGCCATCAGTGAAAGGGGGCGCTACACCTTC
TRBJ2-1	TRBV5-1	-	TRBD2	CASSSLAAYNEQFF	TGCGCCAGCAGCTCACTAGCGGCTTACAATGAGCAGTTCTTC
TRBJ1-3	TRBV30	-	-	CAWSRDVGNTIYF	TGTGCCTGGAGTAGGGACGTCGGAAACACCATATATTTT
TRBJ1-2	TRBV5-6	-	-	CASSSGNYGYTF	TGTGCCAGCAGCTCCGGTAACTATGGCTACACCTTC
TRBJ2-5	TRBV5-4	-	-	CASTLDERVETQYF	TGTGCCAGCACCTTGGATGAGAGGGTAGAGACCCAGTACTTC
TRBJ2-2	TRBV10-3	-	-	CAISALGNINTGELFF	TGTGCCATCAGTGCACTCGGTAATATCAACACCGGGGAGCTGTTTTTT
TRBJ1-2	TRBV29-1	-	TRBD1	CSVQGRDRGHGGYTF	TGCAGCGTACAAGGGAGGGACAGGGGGCATGGTGGCTACACCTTC
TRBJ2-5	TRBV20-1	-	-	CSARDLETQYF	TGCAGTGCTAGAGATTTGGAGACCCAGTACTTC
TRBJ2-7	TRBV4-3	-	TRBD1	CASSQGLDRRNEQYF	TGCGCCAGCAGCCAAGGCCTGGACAGGCGGAACGAGCAGTACTTC
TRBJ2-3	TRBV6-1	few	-	CASSPLHTDTQYF	TGTGCCAGCAGTCCTTTACACACAGATACGCAGTATTTT
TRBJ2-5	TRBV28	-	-	CASSRSGGKTQYF	TGTGCCAGCAGTCGGTCCGGGGGCAAGACCCAGTACTTC
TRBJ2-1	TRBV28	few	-	CASSTPGTLDSEQFF	TGTGCCAGCAGTACCCCCGGGACCTTAGACAGTGAGCAGTTCTTC
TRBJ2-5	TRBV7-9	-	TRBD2	CASSLNLAAQETQYF	TGTGCCAGCAGCTTGAATCTAGCGGCCCAAGAGACCCAGTACTTC
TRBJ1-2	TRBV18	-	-	CASSPGRNYGYTF	TGTGCCAGCTCACCGGGTCGTAACTATGGCTACACCTTC
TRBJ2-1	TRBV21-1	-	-	CASTSQQDTRAGTSGRWVNEQFF	TGTGCCAGCACCTCCCAACAGGACACACGAGCAGGGACTAGCGGGAGATGGGTCAATGAGCAGTTCTTC
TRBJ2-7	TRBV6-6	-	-	CASSPTMAYEQYF	TGTGCCAGCAGTCCTACTATGGCCTACGAGCAGTACTTC
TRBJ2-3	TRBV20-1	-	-	CSAAGTDTQYF	TGCAGTGCTGCAGGCACAGATACGCAGTATTTT
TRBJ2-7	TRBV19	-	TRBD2	CASSSLRTSTYEQYF	TGTGCCAGTAGTTCTCTCCGGACTAGTACCTACGAGCAGTACTTC
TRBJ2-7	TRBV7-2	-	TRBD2	CASSLLAGPYEQYF	TGTGCCAGCAGCTTACTAGCGGGGCCCTACGAGCAGTACTTC
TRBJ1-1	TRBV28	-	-	CASSFVHRRTTEAFF	TGTGCCAGCAGTTTTGTCCACAGGCGGACCACTGAAGCTTTCTTT
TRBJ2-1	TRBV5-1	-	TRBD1	CASSWGTGNNEQFF	TGCGCCAGCAGCTGGGGGACAGGGAATAATGAGCAGTTCTTC
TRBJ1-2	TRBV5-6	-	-	CASSLWPTSPIF	TGTGCCAGCAGCTTGTGGCCGACCTCCCCAATTTTC
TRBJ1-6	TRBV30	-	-	CAWSREDNSPLHF	TGTGCCTGGAGCCGGGAGGATAATTCACCCCTCCACTTT
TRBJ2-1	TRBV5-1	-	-	CASSGLVNHNEQFF	TGCGCCAGCAGTGGGCTAGTGAACCACAATGAGCAGTTCTTC
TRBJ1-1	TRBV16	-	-	CASRFRSNTEAFF	TGTGCCAGCCGATTCAGATCTAACACTGAAGCTTTCTTT
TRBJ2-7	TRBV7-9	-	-	CASSLSPGAEYHYEQYF	TGTGCCAGCAGCTTATCCCCGGGGGCAGAGTACCACTACGAGCAGTACTTC